This T cell receptor (beta chain) was recovered during a study of shared clonotypes between healthy human individuals (dated by TCRdb to 2020 to 2021). Study-wide context: A couple of women and three men aged 18 to 49 years were included in the cohort. For each donor, CD4 naive and CD4 memory were each run on three plates, CD8 naive on two plates, and CD8 memory on one plate. To estimate repertoire size and how much clonotypes are shared between individuals, the study performed deep sequencing of blood TCR repertoires from about five healthy adults. Different laboratories and diverse techniques were used to prepare libraries and sequence TCR repertoires, to increase sequencing depth and limit assay-specific biases. Each donor's leukapheresis produced roughly between roughly 0.9 and 9 billion PBMCs.

V is cut back by 3 bases and J by 8 bases, with 5 bases in the junction unmatched. The CDR1 and CDR2 encoded by the germline V gene are SGDLS and YYNGEE. The CDR3 numbers 14 residues from cysteine through phenylalanine. Only CDR3 DNA remains: 42 bases, in frame from the first base. The donors were healthy, HIV-negative adults who had no recently reported acute infections or vaccinations. All donors were Caucasian adults living in Nashville, Tennessee, USA. CD4+ T cells were enriched by magnetic negative selection; naive cells were then positively selected on CD45RA, and the negative fraction formed the memory subset. Blood was collected by leukapheresis, and PBMCs were isolated by Ficoll-Histopaque density gradient centrifugation and then cryopreserved in liquid nitrogen vapor phase. Analytical flow cytometry was used to check the purity and quantity of each magnetically sorted T cell population. Each sorted fraction had its genomic DNA isolated and then quantified by UV absorbance on a Nanodrop 2000c.

Beyond this particular receptor, the publication reports: Incomplete sequencing was indicated by rarefaction of sorted-subset datasets, despite the large sequencing depth. Based on pairwise subsampling, the degree of clonotype sharing among donors was expected to be affected by sequencing depth. Because the study included a small number of donors, the genetic and exposure-history diversity represented was limited. Naive subsets generally had larger estimated clonotype richness than memory subsets did. Sampling was limited to blood, and TCR repertoires in tissue likely differ from TCR repertoires in blood. Higher generation probabilities were observed for clonotypes shared by all four sorted-subset donors than for non-shared clonotypes. Sharing across several donors was observed for about 5% of naive CD4, 3% to 3.5% of naive CD8, around 2.5% of memory CD4, and about 0.38% of memory CD8 clonotypes.

Comment on this clone: This clone's antigen is unknown. Per-base qualities were not stored, and no clone one base away is much larger.

Using the deep immunoSEQ assay, TCR CDR3 regions were amplified from genomic DNA by multiplex PCR. Extracted genomic DNA from each cell subset was spread evenly across all wells of several immunoSEQ 96-well plates, with each plate serving as a replicate. Each replicate PCR for sorted subsets received about 220 ng genomic DNA, equal to roughly 33,000 T cell genomes. Purified libraries were quantified with a Qubit 3.0 fluorometer, sized on a Bioanalyzer 2100, and re-quantified with the KAPA Library Quantification kit. Each immunoSEQ 96-well plate was sequenced on its own single-read 150-cycle Illumina NextSeq 550 flow cell. The original pipeline was this. Because the immunoSEQ output included only junctional sequences and no quality scores, the filtering could not be the same as the filtering used for full-length reads. Sequences were annotated with PyIR, a Python wrapper for IgBLAST v1.9, using IMGT germline references to assign V/J genes and CDR3. Reads were removed for weak V/J assignments (E-value above 1e-6), missing CDR3, stop codons, out-of-frame junctions, or ambiguous translated residues. V3J clonotypes were defined by identical inferred V gene, J gene, and CDR3 amino acid sequence. Percentage overlap between repertoires was calculated by dividing the number of shared unique clonotypes by the size of the smaller repertoire. Richness of each repertoire was evaluated using RTK rarefaction, the Chao1 estimator, and Recon v2.1 estimates of unobserved clonotypes. Generation probabilities for all TCRbeta clonotypes obtained by the gDNA method from a handful of donors were computed using OLGA. Sourced from immuneACCESS, this table was stored by TCRdb with only in-frame sequences that have V and J called. A share of the clones is absent; for the studies checked, an unresolved V gene accounts for under half, and the remainder has no known explanation. That table furnishes V, J and clone size, whereas the DNA furnished D and trimming. Present in this sample are about 1.1 million clones, around three quarters of which were seen just once. Under 0.65% of the sample is taken by the ten largest.

Recombination linked TRBV9 to TRBJ1-2, and TRBD1 aligns with 12 junction nucleotides. This TCR was sampled from a man between 18 and 29 years old in good health. Some clones in this sample may be carry-over from other donors' samples. Sequenced: memory CD4+ T cells from PBMCs. The meaning of the sample's cell subset or site label: CD45RA-negative fraction. The nucleotide sequence reads TGTGCCAGCAGCGAAGGGACAGGGGGCGAGGGCTACACCTTC. It specifies CASSEGTGGEGYTF.